This T cell receptor (beta chain) was profiled in a study of shared clonotypes between healthy human individuals. CDR3 length: 15 residues. Germline trimming cut 6 bases from V and 5 bases from J; bases unmatched to any gene: 8. Germline V gene sequence: CDR1 SNHLY, CDR2 FYNNEI. Sequencing was performed with immunoSEQ multiplex PCR; in TCRdb, only in-frame clones are kept and a portion is missing. The table has millions of clones, 85% to 95% seen once. The sequence came from a man in his late teens or twenties in good health. V and J are TRBV2 and TRBJ2-5, with 11 nucleotides matching TRBD2. The source material was naive CD4+ T cells sorted from blood. Regarding subset: CD45RA+ positively selected. The CDR3 protein is CASRTSGGPGETQYF. The CDR3 DNA sequence: TGTGCCAGCAGAACTAGCGGGGGCCCTGGGGAGACCCAGTACTTC. Filled out from reference TRBV2 and TRBJ2-5, the complete variable domain reads EPEVTQTPSHQVTQMGQEVILRCVPISNHLYFYWYRQILGQKVEFLVSFYNNEISEKSEIFDDQFSVERPDGSNFTLKIRSTKLEDSAMYFCASRTSGGPGETQYFGPGTRLLVL.